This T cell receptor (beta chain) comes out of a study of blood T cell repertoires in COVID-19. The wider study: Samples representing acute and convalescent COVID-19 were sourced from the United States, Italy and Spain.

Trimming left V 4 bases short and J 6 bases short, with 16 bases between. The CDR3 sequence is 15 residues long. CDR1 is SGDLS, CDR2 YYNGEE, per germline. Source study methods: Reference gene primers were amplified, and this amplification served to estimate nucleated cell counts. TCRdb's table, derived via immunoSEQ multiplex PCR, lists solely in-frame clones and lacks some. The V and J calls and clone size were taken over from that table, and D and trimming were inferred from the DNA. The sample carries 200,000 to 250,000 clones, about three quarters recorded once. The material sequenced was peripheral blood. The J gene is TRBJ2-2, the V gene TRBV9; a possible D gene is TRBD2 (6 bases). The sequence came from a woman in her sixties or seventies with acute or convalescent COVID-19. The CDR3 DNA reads TGTGCCAGCAGCCCGCGGGGCAGTGCCCCCGGGGAGCTGTTTTTT. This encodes CASSPRGSAPGELFF.